The 18 T cell receptor beta chains presented below share a single source sample, sequenced in a study of blood T cell repertoires in COVID-19. Assay: immunoSEQ multiplex PCR; the TCRdb copy retains only in-frame clones and omits some. The sample carries about 160,000 clones, about four fifths recorded once. What was sequenced was peripheral blood. The receptors originated from a woman of 80 years or more with active or convalescent COVID-19.

This clone was counted a single time. V and J are TRBV3-1 (or the pseudogene TRBV3-2) and TRBJ2-5; 9 positions agree with TRBD2. Germline values: CDR1 LGHDT, CDR2 YNNKEL (reference sequence). Germline trimming cut 6 bases from V and 5 bases from J; bases unmatched to any gene: 16. The CDR3 extends over 17 amino acids. The CDR3 coding sequence is TGTGCCAGCAGACACATGGGGGAGGCGGGAGGGACGGAGACCCAGTACTTC. Translating it yields CASRHMGEAGGTETQYF.

The chain joins TRBV7-8 to TRBJ1-4; D may be TRBD1 (6 bases). Germline V gene lookup returns CDR1 SGHVS and CDR2 FQNEAQ. This CDR3 is built from 15 residues. V was trimmed by 5 bases and J by 7 bases, leaving 17 bases between them. The CDR3 bases are TGTGCCAGCAGCCCCCTGGGGGCTGTCGGTGAAAAACTGTTTTTT. Translation gives CASSPLGAVGEKLFF.

The chain joins TRBV3-1 (or the pseudogene TRBV3-2) to TRBJ1-5; the D is unclear. V lost 0 bases to trimming and J lost 8 bases, with 17 bases between them. CDR1 is LGHDT, CDR2 YNNKEL, per germline (reference sequence). This CDR3 has 16 residues. In DNA form, the CDR3 reads TGTGCCAGCAGCCAAGATCTTGGCGTCTCGAGGGAGCCCCAGCATTTT. Its protein product is CASSQDLGVSREPQHF.

The chain combines TRBV28 with TRBJ1-2; D remains ambiguous. CDR1 MDHEN and CDR2 SYDVKM come from the germline V gene. The CDR3 spans 13 residues. V was shortened by 3 bases and J by 3 bases, with 8 bases between the two germline ends. The CDR3 DNA is TGTGCCAGCAGTTTGAATCGGGACTATGGCTACACCTTC. Its protein is CASSLNRDYGYTF.

The chain joins TRBV7-9 to TRBJ2-2; 7 bases are a match to TRBD2. The ends lost 2 bases at V and 4 bases at J; junction bases unmatched: 4. This CDR3 is built from 15 residues. Germline V gives CDR1 SEHNR, CDR2 FQNEAQ (reference sequence). CDR3 sequence reads: CASSLTGTITGELFF. In DNA form, the CDR3 reads TGTGCCAGCAGCTTAACCGGGACTATCACCGGGGAGCTGTTTTTT.

V and J are TRBV5-6 and TRBJ2-7; 11 bases match TRBD2. The CDR3 totals 19 residues. Germline-derived CDR1 and CDR2 are SGHDT and YYEEEE. V trimming: 3 bases; J trimming: 3 bases; junction bases outside the gene matches: 17. The CDR3 here is CASSSPAGTSGFRNYEQYF. The CDR3 DNA follows: TGTGCCAGCAGCTCCCCCGCCGGGACTAGCGGTTTTAGGAACTACGAGCAGTACTTC.

This sequence joins TRBV28 and TRBJ2-1, with TRBD1 identical over 11 bases. V dropped 7 bases and J dropped 8; count of bases not matched to a gene: 4. This CDR3 is 13 amino acids long. Germline loops: CDR1 MDHEN, CDR2 SYDVKM. CDR3 nucleotide sequence: TGTGCCAGCAAAGGACAGGGGGCTCATGAGCAGTTCTTC. Translated: CASKGQGAHEQFF.

This chain links TRBV6-6 with TRBJ2-7; TRBD1 matches at 7 bases. This CDR3 contains 13 residues. Germline CDR1 and CDR2: MNHNY and SVGAGI (reference sequence). The V segment lost 2 bases and the J segment 3 bases; nucleotides outside the gene matches: 1. The CDR3 reads CASSYGDSYEQYF. The DNA of the CDR3 is TGTGCCAGCAGTTACGGGGACAGCTACGAGCAGTACTTC.

This chain uses TRBV7-9 with TRBJ1-4; tentatively, D is TRBD1 (6 bases). Germline CDR1 SEHNR, CDR2 FQNEAQ (reference sequence). V dropped 2 bases and J dropped 2 bases, with 12 bases sitting between them. CDR3 length: 16 amino acids. The CDR3 nucleotides read TGTGCCAGCAGCTTAACAGGGTCGCGCACTAATGAAAAACTGTTTTTT. Translating gives CASSLTGSRTNEKLFF.

The chain couples TRBV14 to TRBJ2-2; D unresolved. CDR3 length equals 13 residues. The germline V gene has CDR1 SGHDN and CDR2 FVKESK. V was clipped by 1 base and J by 7 bases, with 7 bases between them. For the CDR3, the DNA is TGTGCCAGCAGCCAAGTCAGACACGGGGAGCTGTTTTTT. It is translated as CASSQVRHGELFF. Drawing the rest from reference TRBV14 and TRBJ2-2, the complete variable domain is EAGVTQFPSHSVIEKGQTVTLRCDPISGHDNLYWYRRVMGKEIKFLLHFVKESKQDESGMPNNRFLAERTGGTYSTLKVQPAELEDSGVYFCASSQVRHGELFFGEGSRLTVL.

The chain employs TRBV7-6 and TRBJ2-1, with 8 bases fitting TRBD1. The length of the CDR3 is 15 residues. Germline CDR1 is SGHVS and CDR2 is FNYEAQ. V shed 4 bases and J 5 bases; nucleotides not matched to a gene: 7. CDR3 in DNA: TGTGCCAGCAGCTCCTCCAGGGGGCCGAACAATGAGCAGTTCTTC. Translating it yields CASSSSRGPNNEQFF.

V and J are TRBV7-9 and TRBJ1-4; 10 positions match TRBD1. Germline V gene lookup returns CDR1 SEHNR and CDR2 FQNEAQ (reference sequence). The CDR3 covers 19 residues. Trimming removed 1 base from V and 2 bases from J; junction bases left unmatched: 10. The CDR3: CASSLEGTGTGATNEKLFF. CDR3 DNA: TGTGCCAGCAGCTTAGAGGGGACCGGGACAGGGGCCACTAATGAAAAACTGTTTTTT. Full variable domain (rest looked up from reference TRBV7-9 and TRBJ1-4): DTGVSQNPRHKITKRGQNVTFRCDPISEHNRLYWYRQTLGQGPEFLTYFQNEAQLEKSRLLSDRFSAERPKGSFSTLEIQRTEQGDSAMYLCASSLEGTGTGATNEKLFFGSGTQLSVL.

V gene TRBV9 combines with J gene TRBJ2-7; 12 nucleotides agree with TRBD2. J gave up 4 bases and V 4 bases, and 6 bases lay outside the gene matches. The germline V gene encodes CDR1 SGDLS and CDR2 YYNGEE. The CDR3 runs to 15 residues. The CDR3 is CASSSPTSGSYEQYF. Here the CDR3 DNA reads TGTGCCAGCAGCTCTCCGACTAGCGGGAGTTACGAGCAGTACTTC.

This chain links TRBV3-1 (or the pseudogene TRBV3-2) with TRBJ1-3, with TRBD1 identical over 7 bases. Trimming cost V 5 bases and J 1 base; bases outside gene matches: 2. There are 14 residues in the CDR3. CDR1 and CDR2 (germline): LGHDT, YNNKEL (reference sequence). CDR3: CASSSDRSGNTIYF. The CDR3 DNA is TGTGCCAGCAGCTCGGACAGGTCTGGAAACACCATATATTTT.

This clone has more than one count but fewer than ten. Distinct nucleotide sequences in the sample also encode this CDR3. This chain uses TRBV5-1 with TRBJ1-1; 9 bases align to TRBD1. This CDR3 is 15 amino acids long. V lost 1 base to trimming and J lost 4 bases; unmatched junction nucleotides: 5. The germline V gene encodes CDR1 SGHRS and CDR2 YFSETQ. CDR3 loop: CASSLQGQGVTEAFF. As DNA, the CDR3 is TGCGCCAGCAGCTTGCAGGGACAGGGAGTCACTGAAGCTTTCTTT.

Turning to this clone: The same CDR3 arises from other DNA sequences in this sample as well. This chain uses TRBV5-1 with TRBJ1-1; 7 bases line up with TRBD1. Trimming cost V 0 bases and J 1 base; bases outside gene matches: 3. The V gene's germline CDR1 is SGHRS and CDR2 YFSETQ. The CDR3 is 15 amino acids. The CDR3 region has the DNA TGCGCCAGCAGCTTGGGGGGGACAGCGAACACTGAAGCTTTCTTT. It translates to CASSLGGTANTEAFF.

This clone was seen only a few times. The chain is built from TRBV12-2 and TRBJ2-6; TRBD1, the table's D call, was not compared with the DNA. TRBV12-2 is assigned pseudogene status. The CDR3 extends over 19 amino acids. CDR3 bases: TGTGCAAGTCGCTTAGGGCACAGGGGACCGACCTCTGGGGCCAACGTCCTGACTTTC. It specifies CASRLGHRGPTSGANVLTF.

The chain employs TRBV18 and TRBJ1-4; D is possibly TRBD1 (5 bases). The V and J ends lost 3 bases and 0 bases respectively, with 14 bases between them. Germline V gene lookup returns CDR1 KGHSH and CDR2 LQKENI. This CDR3 spans 17 amino acids. CDR3 nucleotides: TGTGCCAGCTCACCGGGGCCTACAGCAGCAACTAATGAAAAACTGTTTTTT. Translation: CASSPGPTAATNEKLFF. The entire variable domain, with the rest obtained from reference TRBV18 and TRBJ1-4, is as follows: NAGVMQNPRHLVRRRGQEARLRCSPMKGHSHVYWYRQLPEEGLKFMVYLQKENIIDESGMPKERFSAEFPKEGPSILRIQQVVRGDSAAYFCASSPGPTAATNEKLFFGSGTQLSVL.